This paragraph covers one T cell receptor (beta chain) sequence. Its antigen is still unknown. Two oligonucleotides, mixed equimolar, formed the beta constant-region primer covering TRBC1 and TRBC2. Nested alpha and beta constant-region primers with the SP2 primer drove four PCR rounds on ligated cDNA. TCRdb re-analysed the UMI-ligation and nested PCR reads in MiXCR, keeping a single row per CDR3 protein. The table has 90,000 to 120,000 distinct CDR3 sequences, approximately 15% seen once. This CDR3 comprises 14 residues. Germline V CDR1 and CDR2: SGHTA, FQGTGA. V lost 8 bases, J lost 2 bases, and 7 bases stayed unmatched. The record originates from a study of naive and memory T cell subsets. Study conclusions and caveats: Especially in CD8 cells, naive repertoires contained a few larger clonotypes, possibly CD45RA-re-expressing memory cells.

CD8 T cells were positively selected from what remained after CD4 positive selection. The sequence was collected from a human donor in good health. The sequenced material came from naive CD8+ T cells from blood. The chain joins TRBV7-3 to TRBJ2-3; 7 bases agree with TRBD2. CDR3 DNA: TGTGCCAGCTCCACGGGGGGTCACACAGATACGCAGTATTTT. It is translated as CASSTGGHTDTQYF.